What follows are 15 T cell receptor beta chains derived from one specimen sequenced in a study of cytomegalovirus exposure and HLA in healthy donors (TCRdb year 2017). Preparation of the library involved the immunoSEQ multiplex PCR assay. A mixture of 60 forward primers for TCR Vbeta segments and 13 reverse primers for TCR Jbeta segments was used in the multiplex PCR. TCRdb retrieved this table from immuneACCESS and kept in-frame rearrangements only. Not all clones are present; in checked studies, unresolved V genes account for under half, and no reason is known for the remainder. For this sample there are under 140,000 clones; 75% to 80% appear just once. In total, the top ten clones hold 1.3% of the sample. Material: PBMCs. These receptor sequences come from a woman aged 30 to 39 in good health and CMV-seronegative.

The chain recombines TRBV5-1 with TRBJ1-1; the match to TRBD1 covers 9 bases. Germline V gene data show CDR1 as SGHRS and CDR2 as YFSETQ. Trimming took 5 bases from V and 8 from J; bases not matched to a gene: 10. The CDR3 spans 14 residues. This CDR3 reads CASRPTGGRGEAFF. CDR3 sequence (DNA): TGCGCCAGCAGACCAACAGGGGGCCGGGGAGAAGCTTTCTTT.

The rearrangement joins TRBV4-3 to TRBJ1-6; weak D call: TRBD1 (6 bases). This CDR3 spans 19 amino acids. Trimming removed 3 bases at V and 0 bases at J, with 18 bases between. Germline CDR1 reads LGHNA; CDR2 reads YSLEER. The CDR3: CASSQAFRGTSSYNSPLHF. CDR3 nucleotide sequence: TGCGCCAGCAGCCAGGCATTCAGGGGTACAAGCTCCTATAATTCACCCCTCCACTTT.

The chain has TRBV4-3 and TRBJ1-4; D is perhaps TRBD1 (6 bases). Trimming stripped 0 bases from V and 0 bases from J, with 11 bases between. The CDR3 covers 17 residues. Germline CDR1 reads LGHNA; CDR2 reads YSLEER. As DNA, the CDR3 is TGCGCCAGCAGCCAAGAACCCAGGGGAACAACTAATGAAAAACTGTTTTTT. Translating gives CASSQEPRGTTNEKLFF.

Turning to this clone: Sequence at one end of the junction differs from germline and may be a read error. The rearrangement uses TRBV4-3 and TRBJ2-3, with 12 bases fitting TRBD1. The CDR3 runs 17 residues. Per the germline V gene, CDR1 is LGHNA and CDR2 is YSLEER. The CDR3 protein is CASSQEGQGAITGTQYF. In DNA, the CDR3 is TGCGCCAGCAGCCAAGAGGGACAGGGGGCGATTACAGGTACGCAGTATTTT.

V and J are TRBV6-5 and TRBJ1-3; D might be TRBD1 (5 bases). Germline CDR1 MNHEY, CDR2 SVGAGI. CDR3 length: 14 residues. Trimming stripped 5 bases from V and 2 bases from J, with 10 bases between. CDR3 loop: CASSQGKAGNTIYF. CDR3 DNA: TGTGCCAGCAGTCAGGGAAAAGCTGGAAACACCATATATTTT.

The chain combines TRBV15 with TRBJ1-1; tentatively, D is TRBD1 (5 bases). The CDR3 is 15 amino acids. Germline V gene lookup returns CDR1 LNHNV and CDR2 YYDKDF (reference sequence). With 0 bases removed from V and 0 bases from J, the gap between germline ends came to 8 bases. The CDR3 sequence is CATSRDRGMNTEAFF. For the CDR3, the DNA is TGTGCCACCAGCAGAGATAGGGGTATGAACACTGAAGCTTTCTTT.

This chain uses TRBV4-3 with TRBJ2-7; 7 nucleotides line up with TRBD1. In germline, CDR1 is LGHNA, CDR2 YSLEER. Unmatched junction bases numbered 11, after V lost 4 bases and J lost 2 bases. This CDR3 has 16 amino acids. CDR3 region: CASSPGPHRGAYEQYF. In nucleotides, the CDR3 is TGCGCCAGCAGCCCCGGGCCCCACAGGGGCGCCTACGAGCAGTACTTC.

The J gene is TRBJ2-6, the V gene TRBV6-4; D gene uncertain. CDR1 and CDR2 (germline): MRHNA, SNTAGT. The CDR3 runs to 15 residues. The V gene lost 0 bases and the J gene lost 1 base, with 4 bases spanning the gap. CDR3 loop: CASSDSTSGANVLTF. For the CDR3, the DNA is TGTGCCAGCAGTGACTCGACATCTGGGGCCAACGTCCTGACTTTC.

The chain combines TRBV6-6 with TRBJ1-5, with TRBD1 as a possible D gene (5 bases). Trimming took 6 bases from V and 7 from J, leaving 16 bases between them. The CDR3 extends over 14 amino acids. The germline CDR1 and CDR2 sequences are MNHNY and SVGAGI (reference sequence). The CDR3 reads CASSLLGGHQPQHF. The DNA for the CDR3 is TGTGCCAGCAGCCTTCTCGGGGGTCACCAGCCCCAGCATTTT.

This clone was seen only a few times. This rearrangement joins TRBV30 to TRBJ1-1, with 7 bases aligning to TRBD1. Germline CDR1 reads GTSNPN; CDR2 reads SVGIG (reference sequence). The J segment lost 12 bases and the V segment lost 2 bases, leaving 9 bases of the junction unmatched. The CDR3 covers 12 residues. Here the CDR3 reads CAWSPGTETSFF. In DNA, the CDR3 is TGTGCCTGGAGTCCTGGGACAGAGACGTCTTTCTTT.

The V gene is TRBV30, the J gene TRBJ1-5; tentatively, D is TRBD1 (6 bases). In germline, CDR1 is GTSNPN, CDR2 SVGIG (reference sequence). The CDR3 totals 13 residues. Trimming removed 2 bases from V and 2 bases from J, with 7 bases in between. CDR3 sequence: CAWSPGGNQPQHF. DNA for the CDR3: TGTGCCTGGAGTCCAGGGGGCAATCAGCCCCAGCATTTT. Complete variable domain (other parts from reference TRBV30 and TRBJ1-5): SQTIHQWPATLVQPVGSPLSLECTVEGTSNPNLYWYRQAAGRGLQLLFYSVGIGQISSEVPQNLSASRPQDRQFILSSKKLLLSDSGFYLCAWSPGGNQPQHFGDGTRLSIL.

The chain uses TRBV6-5 and TRBJ2-1, with D perhaps matching TRBD2 (6 bases). Trimming cost V 0 bases and J 6 bases, with 15 bases left between them. The CDR3 consists of 16 residues. The V gene's germline CDR1 is MNHEY and CDR2 SVGAGI. The CDR3 sequence is CASSYSMGEVTNEQFF. The CDR3 bases are TGTGCCAGCAGTTACTCGATGGGGGAGGTTACCAATGAGCAGTTCTTC.

V gene TRBV2 combines with J gene TRBJ2-7; 11 bases line up with TRBD1. V dropped 6 bases and J dropped 5; count of bases not matched to a gene: 6. The CDR3 has 14 amino acids. The germline CDR1 and CDR2 sequences are SNHLY and FYNNEI. Here the CDR3 reads CASRHPGQGDEQYF. DNA for the CDR3: TGTGCCAGCAGACACCCGGGACAGGGGGACGAGCAGTACTTC. The full variable domain, completed using reference TRBV2 and TRBJ2-7, is EPEVTQTPSHQVTQMGQEVILRCVPISNHLYFYWYRQILGQKVEFLVSFYNNEISEKSEIFDDQFSVERPDGSNFTLKIRSTKLEDSAMYFCASRHPGQGDEQYFGPGTRLTVT.

The genes are TRBV11-2 and TRBJ1-1, with TRBD1 matching over 8 bases. Germline trimming cut 6 bases from V and 4 bases from J; bases unmatched to any gene: 16. CDR1 is SGHAT, CDR2 FQNNGV, per germline. The CDR3 totals 17 residues. CDR3 loop: CASRAAGQGEIGTEAFF. The CDR3 DNA sequence: TGTGCCAGCAGAGCAGCCGGACAGGGTGAGATTGGCACTGAAGCTTTCTTT.

This chain links TRBV5-6 with TRBJ2-7; TRBD1 might be the D (7 bases). This CDR3 comprises 15 residues. The germline gives CDR1 SGHDT, CDR2 YYEEEE. V gave up 5 bases and J gave up 6 bases, with 21 bases separating them. CDR3 amino acids: CASSLPRGQWAEQYF. CDR3 in DNA: TGTGCCAGCAGTCTTCCGCGGGGACAGTGGGCCGAGCAGTACTTC. The full variable domain, completed using reference TRBV5-6 and TRBJ2-7, is DAGVTQSPTHLIKTRGQQVTLRCSPKSGHDTVSWYQQALGQGPQFIFQYYEEEERQRGNFPDRFSGHQFPNYSSELNVNALLLGDSALYLCASSLPRGQWAEQYFGPGTRLTVT.